This T cell receptor (beta chain) was sequenced in a study of control samples from healthy donors and cancer patients. This CDR3 is 15 amino acids long. Germline V CDR1 and CDR2: SGHTA, FQGNSA. V gave up 5 bases and J gave up 0 bases; unmatched junction bases: 4. Method: immunoSEQ multiplex PCR; TCRdb's copy keeps in-frame clones and lacks some. The data hold 45,000 to 60,000 clones, with around 94% observed a single time. The sequenced sample consisted of blood. The TCR originated in a man between 25 and 39 years old in good health. The V call is TRBV7-2, the J call TRBJ1-5; 7 bases fit TRBD1. CDR3 in amino acids: CASSRTGYSNQPQHF. CDR3 sequence (DNA): TGTGCCAGCAGCCGGACAGGATATAGCAATCAGCCCCAGCATTTT.